This TCR beta chain came from a study of T cell repertoires and HLA-DP antigens. In the study overall: One alloantigen had about nine groove amino acid differences from self, the other one.

This table comes from immunoSEQ multiplex PCR, and its TCRdb copy is limited to in-frame clones, with some not included. The sample has around 70,000 clones, about four fifths seen once. Worth noting for this clone: Its antigen is not known.

Sequenced: CD4+ T cells from PBMCs. This receptor was obtained from a man in his 60s in good health and CMV-seronegative.

The chain's CDR3 is CASSSGQVNTEAFF. Here the CDR3 DNA reads TGTGCCAGCAGCTCGGGACAGGTGAACACTGAAGCTTTCTTT. The chain joins TRBV7-8 to TRBJ1-1; TRBD1 agrees at 8 bases. Unmatched junction bases numbered 1, after V lost 4 bases and J lost 0 bases. This CDR3 contains 14 residues. CDR1 is SGHVS and CDR2 is FQNEAQ in the germline V gene.